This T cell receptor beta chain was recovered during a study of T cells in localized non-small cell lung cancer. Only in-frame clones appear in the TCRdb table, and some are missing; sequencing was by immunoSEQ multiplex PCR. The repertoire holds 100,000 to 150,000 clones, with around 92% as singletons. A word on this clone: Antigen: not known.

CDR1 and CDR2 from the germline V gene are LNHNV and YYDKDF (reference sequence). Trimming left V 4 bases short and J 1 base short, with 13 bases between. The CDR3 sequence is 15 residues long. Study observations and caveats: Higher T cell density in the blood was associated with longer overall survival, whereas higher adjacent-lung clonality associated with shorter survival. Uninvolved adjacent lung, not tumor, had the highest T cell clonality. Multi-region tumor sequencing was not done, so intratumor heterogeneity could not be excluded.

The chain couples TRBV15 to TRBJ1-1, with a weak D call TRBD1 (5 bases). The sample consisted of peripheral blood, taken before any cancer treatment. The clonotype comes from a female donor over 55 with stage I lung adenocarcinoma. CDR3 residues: CATSTGEGRNTEAFF. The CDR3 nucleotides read TGTGCCACCAGCACTGGGGAGGGGCGGAACACTGAAGCTTTCTTT. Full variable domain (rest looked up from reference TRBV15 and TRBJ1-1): DAMVIQNPRYQVTQFGKPVTLSCSQTLNHNVMYWYQQKSSQAPKLLFHYYDKDFNNEADTPDNFQSRRPNTSFCFLDIRSPGLGDTAMYLCATSTGEGRNTEAFFGQGTRLTVV.